This TCR beta chain was identified during a study of CD8 T cells in Susac syndrome. An amount of RNA that ranged from about 0.45 to 1 ug was reverse transcribed with random hexamers. TCRdb ran MiXCR on the immunoSEQ multiplex PCR reads and lists one entry per CDR3 protein. Among approximately 280,000 distinct CDR3 sequences listed, 80% to 90% were seen once. The multiple sclerosis control group was made up of treatment-naive patients with stable or active relapsing-remitting disease. This receptor was obtained from a human donor with multiple sclerosis. Sequenced input: CD8+ T cells from PBMCs.

CDR3 DNA sequence: TGTGCCAGCAGTTACAAAGCCAGGGACACAGATACGCAGTATTTT. Protein: CASSYKARDTDTQYF. The chain uses TRBV6-6 and TRBJ2-3, with D perhaps matching TRBD1 (5 bases). The CDR3 is made up of 15 amino acids. V was shortened by 2 bases and J by 2 bases, with 11 bases between the two germline ends. Germline loops: CDR1 MNHNY, CDR2 SVGAGI (reference sequence).